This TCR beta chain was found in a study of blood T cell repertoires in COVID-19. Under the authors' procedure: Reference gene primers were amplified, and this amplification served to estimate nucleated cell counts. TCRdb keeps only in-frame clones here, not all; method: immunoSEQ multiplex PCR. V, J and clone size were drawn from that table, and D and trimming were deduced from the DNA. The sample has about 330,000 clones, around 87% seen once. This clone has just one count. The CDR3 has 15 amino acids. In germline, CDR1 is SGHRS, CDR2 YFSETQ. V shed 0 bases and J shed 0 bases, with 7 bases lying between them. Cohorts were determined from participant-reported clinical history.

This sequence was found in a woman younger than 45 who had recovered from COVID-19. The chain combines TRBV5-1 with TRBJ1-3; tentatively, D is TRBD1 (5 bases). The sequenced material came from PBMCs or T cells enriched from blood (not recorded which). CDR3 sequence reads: CASSLAQGSGNTIYF. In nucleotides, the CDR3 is TGCGCCAGCAGCTTGGCCCAGGGCTCTGGAAACACCATATATTTT.